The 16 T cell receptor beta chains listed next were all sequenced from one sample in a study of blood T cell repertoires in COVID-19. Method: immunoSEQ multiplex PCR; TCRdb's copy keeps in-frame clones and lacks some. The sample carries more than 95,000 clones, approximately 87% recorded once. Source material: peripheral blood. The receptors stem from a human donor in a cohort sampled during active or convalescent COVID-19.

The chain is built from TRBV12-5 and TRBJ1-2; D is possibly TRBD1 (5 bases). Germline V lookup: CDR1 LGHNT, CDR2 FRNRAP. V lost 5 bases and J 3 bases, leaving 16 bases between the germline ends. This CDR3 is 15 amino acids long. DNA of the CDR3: TGTGCTAGTGGTCCGTCCGACAGAGATTACTATGGCTACACCTTC. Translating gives CASGPSDRDYYGYTF. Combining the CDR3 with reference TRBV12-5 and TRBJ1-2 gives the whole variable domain DARVTQTPRHKVTEMGQEVTMRCQPILGHNTVFWYRQTMMQGLELLAYFRNRAPLDDSGMPKDRFSAEMPDATLATLKIQPSEPRDSAVYFCASGPSDRDYYGYTFGSGTRLTVV.

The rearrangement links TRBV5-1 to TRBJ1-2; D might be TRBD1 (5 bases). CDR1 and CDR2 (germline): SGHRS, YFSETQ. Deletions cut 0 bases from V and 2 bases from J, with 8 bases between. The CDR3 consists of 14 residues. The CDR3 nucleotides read TGCGCCAGCAGCTTGGAATCAGGGAACTATGGCTACACCTTC. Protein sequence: CASSLESGNYGYTF.

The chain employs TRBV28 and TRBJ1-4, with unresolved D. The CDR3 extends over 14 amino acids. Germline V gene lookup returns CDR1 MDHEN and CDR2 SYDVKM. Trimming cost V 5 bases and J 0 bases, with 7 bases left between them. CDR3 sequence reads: CASSPEATNEKLFF. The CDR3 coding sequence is TGTGCCAGCAGTCCCGAGGCAACTAATGAAAAACTGTTTTTT.

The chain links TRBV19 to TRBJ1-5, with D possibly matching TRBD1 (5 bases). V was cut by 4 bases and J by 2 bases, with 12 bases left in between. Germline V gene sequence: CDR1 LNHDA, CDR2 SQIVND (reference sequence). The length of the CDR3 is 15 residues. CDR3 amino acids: CASSTPGGGNQPQHF. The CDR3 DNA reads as TGTGCCAGTAGTACTCCCGGGGGAGGCAATCAGCCCCAGCATTTT.

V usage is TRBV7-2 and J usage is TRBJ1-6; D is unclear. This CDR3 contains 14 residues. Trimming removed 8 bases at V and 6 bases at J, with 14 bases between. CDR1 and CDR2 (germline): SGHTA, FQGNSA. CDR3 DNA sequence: TGTGCCAGCGGACCGGGAGCGAGTAATTCACCCCTCCACTTT. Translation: CASGPGASNSPLHF.

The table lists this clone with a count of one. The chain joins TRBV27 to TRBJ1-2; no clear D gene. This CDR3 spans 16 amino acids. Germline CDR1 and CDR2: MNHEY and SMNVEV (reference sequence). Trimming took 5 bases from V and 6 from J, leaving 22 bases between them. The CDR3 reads CASSPTYDSPYHGYTF. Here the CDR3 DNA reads TGTGCCAGCAGTCCCACCTACGACTCCCCCTATCATGGCTACACCTTC.

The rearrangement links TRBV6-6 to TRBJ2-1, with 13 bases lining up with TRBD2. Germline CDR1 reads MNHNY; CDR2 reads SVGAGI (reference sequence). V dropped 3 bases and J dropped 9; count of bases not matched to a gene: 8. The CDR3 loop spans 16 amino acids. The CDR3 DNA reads TGTGCCAGCAGTTATCAAACTAGCGGGGGGGCGGGTGAGCAGTTCTTC. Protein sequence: CASSYQTSGGAGEQFF.

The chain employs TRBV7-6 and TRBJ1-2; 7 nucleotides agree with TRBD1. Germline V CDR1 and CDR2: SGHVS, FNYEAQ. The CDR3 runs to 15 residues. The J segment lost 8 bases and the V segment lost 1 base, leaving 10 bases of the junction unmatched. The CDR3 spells CASSLERETGWGYTF. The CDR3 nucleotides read TGTGCCAGCAGCTTAGAAAGGGAGACAGGGTGGGGCTACACCTTC.

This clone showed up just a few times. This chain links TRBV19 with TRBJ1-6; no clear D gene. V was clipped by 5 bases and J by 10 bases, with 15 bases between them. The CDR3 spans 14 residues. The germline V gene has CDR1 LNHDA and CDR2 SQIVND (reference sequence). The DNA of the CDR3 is TGTGCCAGTAGTGTGGGAGGCAAATACTCACCCCTCCACTTT. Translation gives CASSVGGKYSPLHF. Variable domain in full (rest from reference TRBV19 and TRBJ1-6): DGGITQSPKYLFRKEGQNVTLSCEQNLNHDAMYWYRQDPGQGLRLIYYSQIVNDFQKGDIAEGYSVSREKKESFPLTVTSAQKNPTAFYLCASSVGGKYSPLHFGNGTRLTVT.

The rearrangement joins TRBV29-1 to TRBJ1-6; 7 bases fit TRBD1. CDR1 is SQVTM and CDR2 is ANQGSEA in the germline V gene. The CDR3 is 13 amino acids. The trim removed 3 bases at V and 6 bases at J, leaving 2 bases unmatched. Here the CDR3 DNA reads TGCAGCGTTGATCCAGGGGGTAATTCACCCCTCCACTTT. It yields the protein CSVDPGGNSPLHF.

DNA of the CDR3: TGTGCCAGCAGCTTCCGTGGACAGGGATGGGATGGCTACACCTTC. It translates to CASSFRGQGWDGYTF. V gene TRBV11-3 combines with J gene TRBJ1-2; 8 positions agree with TRBD1. V lost 3 bases and J lost 6; bases outside the gene matches: 9. Germline CDR1 SGHNT, CDR2 YENEEA. This CDR3 is built from 15 residues.

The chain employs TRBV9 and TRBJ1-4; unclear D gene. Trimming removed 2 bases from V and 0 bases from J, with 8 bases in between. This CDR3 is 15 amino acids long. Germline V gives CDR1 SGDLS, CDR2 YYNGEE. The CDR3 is CASSVLGSTNEKLFF. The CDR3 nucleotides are TGTGCCAGCAGCGTCCTAGGTTCAACTAATGAAAAACTGTTTTTT.

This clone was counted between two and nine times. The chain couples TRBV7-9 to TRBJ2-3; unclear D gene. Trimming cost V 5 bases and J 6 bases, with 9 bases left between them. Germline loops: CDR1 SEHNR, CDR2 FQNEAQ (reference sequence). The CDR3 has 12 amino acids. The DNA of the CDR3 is TGTGCCAGCAGCCCGGTACGGGATACGCAGTATTTT. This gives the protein CASSPVRDTQYF.

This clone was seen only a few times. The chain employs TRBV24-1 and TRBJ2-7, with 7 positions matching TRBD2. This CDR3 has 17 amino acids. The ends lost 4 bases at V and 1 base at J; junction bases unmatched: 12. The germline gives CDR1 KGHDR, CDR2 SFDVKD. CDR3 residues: CATSDPGGRQGSYEQYF. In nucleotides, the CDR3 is TGTGCCACCAGTGACCCGGGGGGACGCCAAGGATCCTACGAGCAGTACTTC.

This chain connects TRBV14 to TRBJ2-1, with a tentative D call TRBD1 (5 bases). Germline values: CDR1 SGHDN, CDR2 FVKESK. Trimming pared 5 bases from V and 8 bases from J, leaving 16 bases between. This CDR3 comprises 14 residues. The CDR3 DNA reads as TGTGCCAGCAGCTTTCACCTTCAGGGCCATGAGCAGTTCTTC. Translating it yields CASSFHLQGHEQFF.

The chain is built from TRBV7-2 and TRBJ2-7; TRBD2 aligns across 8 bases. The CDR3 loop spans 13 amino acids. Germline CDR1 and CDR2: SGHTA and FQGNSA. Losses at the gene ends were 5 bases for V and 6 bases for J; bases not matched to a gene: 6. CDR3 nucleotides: TGTGCCAGCAGCCGGCGGGGGGAGGGCGAGCAGTACTTC. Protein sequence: CASSRRGEGEQYF.